The entry below gives a single T cell receptor (beta chain) sequence along with its context. The antigen remains undetermined. The donors were members of the roughly 120-subject validation cohort (separate from the roughly 670-subject first cohort). The CDR3 is 10 amino acids. The germline V and J ends were trimmed by 6 bases and 10 bases, with 12 bases remaining between them. Germline V gene data show CDR1 as DFQATT and CDR2 as SNEGSKA (reference sequence). The entry originates in a study of cytomegalovirus exposure and HLA in healthy donors. Background on the study: The same platform used for the approximately 670 first-cohort repertoires was also used for the roughly 130 validation repertoires, as a later analysis reported.

Study-level results: Subsequent analysis showed first-cohort TCR clusters tending to co-occur in around 130 validation repertoires. The classifier reportedly diagnosed cytomegalovirus status with high specificity and sensitivity.

TCRdb keeps only in-frame clones here, not all; method: immunoSEQ multiplex PCR. Altogether approximately 170,000 clones are present, approximately 86% being singletons, with the ten largest covering approximately 2.3%. This chain connects TRBV20-1 to TRBJ1-2; D is perhaps TRBD1 (6 bases). This receptor was taken from a man aged 25 to 45 in good health and CMV-seropositive. Sequencing was carried out using PBMCs. CDR3 loop: CSAPGAYYTF. The CDR3 DNA is TGCAGTGCGCCAGGGGCTTACTACACCTTC.